This T cell receptor (beta chain) comes out of a study of T cells in Graves' hyperthyroidism and ophthalmopathy. The germline V gene has CDR1 LNHDA and CDR2 SQIVND (reference sequence). V was trimmed by 6 bases and J by 3 bases, leaving 16 bases between them. The CDR3 contains 15 residues. Amplified regions were TCR beta CDR3 sequences from RNA transcripts. First-round RT-PCR with HTBI primers amplified the TCR CDR3 region. TCRdb itself ran the multiplex PCR reads through MiXCR, one entry per CDR3 protein. The sample contains roughly 400,000 distinct CDR3 sequences, over 12% of which appear only once. Study-wide findings and caveats: A 13 V-J model separated ophthalmopathy from stable hyperthyroidism. Most thyroid clonotypes expanded above 0.001 appeared in blood too.

A note on this clonotype: The antigen is unknown.

The rearrangement uses TRBV19 and TRBJ2-3; D might be TRBD1 or TRBD2, each matching 6 bases. Sequencing used blood. The TCR originated in a man aged 45-65 years with Graves' ophthalmopathy. CDR3 amino acids: CASRKGGFGTDTQYF. CDR3 DNA sequence: TGTGCCAGTAGGAAGGGGGGCTTTGGGACAGATACGCAGTATTTT.